Below are 23 T cell receptor beta chains sequenced from a single sample in a study of identical twins. TCRdb called the 5' RACE reads again in MiXCR, with one record for every CDR3 protein. In the table there are around 250,000 distinct CDR3 sequences, about 8.5% of which are singletons. These same records also appear under a second study, on yellow fever vaccine responses in identical twins.

The source material was CD8+ T cells sorted from blood. Receptor source: a woman aged 18-29 years in good health.

This clonotype has just a few counts. The V gene is TRBV6-5, the J gene TRBJ2-3; the match to TRBD1 covers 8 bases. The V gene end was trimmed by 0 bases and the J gene end by 3 bases; junction bases not matched to a gene: 2. The germline CDR1 and CDR2 sequences are MNHEY and SVGAGI. This CDR3 is 15 amino acids long. The CDR3 region has the DNA TGTGCCAGCAGTTACTCGCGACAGGGGACAGATACGCAGTATTTT. Protein sequence: CASSYSRQGTDTQYF.

The chain recombines TRBV7-3 with TRBJ2-5; D may be TRBD1 or TRBD2 (5 bases each). Trimming took 3 bases from V and 7 from J, leaving 9 bases between them. Germline loops: CDR1 SGHTA, CDR2 FQGTGA. This CDR3 region has 12 residues. The CDR3 DNA reads TGTGCCAGCAGCTTGGGGGATGGGACCCAGTACTTC. The encoded protein is CASSLGDGTQYF.

This clonotype was seen a few times. The chain employs TRBV6-2 or TRBV6-3 and TRBJ1-1; D is uncertain. The CDR3 has 11 amino acids. From germline, CDR1 is MNHEY and CDR2 SVGEGT. V lost 7 bases, J lost 1 base, and 4 bases lay in between. The CDR3 sequence is CASTTNTEAFF. DNA of the CDR3: TGTGCCAGCACCACGAACACTGAAGCTTTCTTT.

In this sample, this clonotype turned up many times. This chain connects TRBV29-1 to TRBJ2-5; D possibly corresponds to TRBD2 (6 bases). Germline V gene data show CDR1 as SQVTM and CDR2 as ANQGSEA. With 1 base removed from V and 5 bases from J, the gap between germline ends came to 17 bases. The CDR3 has 15 amino acids. This chain's CDR3 is CSVEGLVGGRETQYF. The CDR3 nucleotides read TGCAGCGTTGAAGGACTGGTTGGAGGGCGGGAGACCCAGTACTTC.

The genes are TRBV12-3 or TRBV12-4 and TRBJ2-2; 8 nucleotides match TRBD1. The ends lost 6 bases at V and 6 bases at J; junction bases unmatched: 15. This CDR3 is 17 amino acids long. This CDR3 is CASSPSPDRVGSGELFF. The CDR3, as DNA: TGTGCCAGCAGCCCTTCCCCGGACAGGGTGGGATCCGGGGAGCTGTTTTTT.

This clonotype was found a few times. The V call is TRBV29-1, the J call TRBJ2-5; TRBD1 matches 12 bases. V was clipped by 6 bases and J by 4 bases; unmatched bases: 9. The CDR3 spans 15 residues. In germline, CDR1 is SQVTM, CDR2 ANQGSEA. CDR3 DNA: TGCAGCGTCCCGGGACAGGGGGCGGGGGGAGAGACCCAGTACTTC. Translating gives CSVPGQGAGGETQYF.

V and J are TRBV6-1 and TRBJ1-4, with a possible D match to TRBD1 (5 bases). The V gene lost 8 bases and the J gene lost 4 bases, with 14 bases spanning the gap. The germline V gene has CDR1 MNHNS and CDR2 SASEGT. This CDR3 contains 14 residues. CDR3 amino acids: CASGLRAHNEKLFF. The CDR3 DNA is TGTGCCAGCGGCCTCAGGGCCCATAATGAAAAACTGTTTTTT.

This clonotype came up many times. Written as DNA, the CDR3 is TGCAGCGTCGCCCCCGACAGGGAGGACACTGAAGCTTTCTTT. Protein sequence: CSVAPDREDTEAFF. The V gene is TRBV29-1, the J gene TRBJ1-1; TRBD1 agrees at 7 bases. V shed 6 bases and J 3 bases; nucleotides not matched to a gene: 10. CDR3 length equals 14 residues. The germline V gene encodes CDR1 SQVTM and CDR2 ANQGSEA.

The chain recombines TRBV20-1 with TRBJ2-2; 10 bases are a match to TRBD1. The J segment lost 7 bases and the V segment lost 3 bases, leaving 8 bases of the junction unmatched. CDR1 is DFQATT and CDR2 is SNEGSKA in the germline V gene (reference sequence). The CDR3 contains 15 residues. The CDR3 region is CSARWTGGEVGELFF. In DNA form, the CDR3 reads TGCAGTGCTAGGTGGACAGGGGGAGAAGTCGGGGAGCTGTTTTTT.

The gene calls are TRBV5-1 and TRBJ2-3; D possibly uses TRBD1 or TRBD2 (5 bases each). This CDR3 region has 15 residues. V lost 7 bases, J lost 0 bases, and 15 bases lay in between. Germline V CDR1 and CDR2: SGHRS, YFSETQ. The CDR3 nucleotides are TGCGCCAGCCGACCTGGGACGGCTAGCACAGATACGCAGTATTTT. This encodes CASRPGTASTDTQYF.

CDR3 DNA: TGCAGCGTTGCGGGACAGGCGGGGGAGCAGTACTTC. This sequence encodes CSVAGQAGEQYF. The V gene is TRBV29-1, the J gene TRBJ2-7; TRBD1 aligns across 8 bases. The germline gives CDR1 SQVTM, CDR2 ANQGSEA. V was pared by 4 bases and J by 7 bases, with 6 bases of the junction left unmatched. The CDR3 is 12 residues long.

The genes are TRBV5-1 and TRBJ1-5, with D perhaps matching TRBD1 (6 bases). Trimming stripped 4 bases from V and 3 bases from J, with 14 bases between. Germline V gene sequence: CDR1 SGHRS, CDR2 YFSETQ. The CDR3 extends over 15 amino acids. The CDR3 loop is CASSPEGGVNQPQHF. The CDR3 nucleotides are TGCGCCAGCAGCCCAGAGGGGGGGGTCAATCAGCCCCAGCATTTT. The whole variable domain, remainder taken from reference TRBV5-1 and TRBJ1-5, is KAGVTQTPRYLIKTRGQQVTLSCSPISGHRSVSWYQQTPGQGLQFLFEYFSETQRNKGNFPGRFSGRQFSNSRSEMNVSTLELGDSALYLCASSPEGGVNQPQHFGDGTRLSIL.

This clonotype has more than one count but fewer than ten. This chain connects TRBV6-5 to TRBJ2-7; no reliable D call. The CDR3 has 13 residues. With 2 bases removed from V and 2 bases from J, the gap between germline ends came to 7 bases. Germline CDR1 MNHEY, CDR2 SVGAGI. CDR3 amino acids: CASSYRSTYEQYF. Here the CDR3 DNA reads TGTGCCAGCAGTTACCGATCGACCTACGAGCAGTACTTC.

This clonotype was counted only a few times. The chain uses TRBV28 and TRBJ2-1, with TRBD2 matching 8 bases. The CDR3 runs 16 residues. The germline CDR1 and CDR2 sequences are MDHEN and SYDVKM. J gave up 3 bases and V 1 base, and 5 bases lay outside the gene matches. The CDR3 spells CASSLYPGLDYNEQFF. The CDR3 DNA sequence: TGTGCCAGCAGTTTATACCCGGGACTAGACTACAATGAGCAGTTCTTC.

This clonotype was found a few times. This chain connects TRBV14 to TRBJ2-5; maybe TRBD2 (5 bases). The CDR3 loop spans 13 amino acids. The germline V gene has CDR1 SGHDN and CDR2 FVKESK. Trimming pared 6 bases from V and 2 bases from J, leaving 10 bases between. DNA of the CDR3: TGTGCCAGCAGAGGAGGCGGGCAAGAGACCCAGTACTTC. Encoded protein: CASRGGGQETQYF.

CDR3 sequence: CASLGPLGNGYTF. CDR3 DNA: TGTGCCAGTTTGGGCCCCCTCGGGAATGGCTACACCTTC. V gene TRBV6-1 combines with J gene TRBJ1-2; D call uncertain. This CDR3 has 13 residues. Looked up from germline, CDR1 is MNHNS and CDR2 is SASEGT. Trimming took 9 bases from V and 6 from J, leaving 17 bases between them.

This chain joins TRBV12-5 and TRBJ1-5; D ambiguous. CDR3 length equals 14 residues. Germline lookup yields CDR1 LGHNT and CDR2 FRNRAP. Trimming removed 6 bases from V and 4 bases from J, with 13 bases in between. The CDR3 nucleotides read TGTGCTAGTGGACCTGACGGATTTAATCAGCCCCAGCATTTT. Protein sequence: CASGPDGFNQPQHF. Drawing the rest from reference TRBV12-5 and TRBJ1-5, the complete variable domain is DARVTQTPRHKVTEMGQEVTMRCQPILGHNTVFWYRQTMMQGLELLAYFRNRAPLDDSGMPKDRFSAEMPDATLATLKIQPSEPRDSAVYFCASGPDGFNQPQHFGDGTRLSIL.

This chain joins TRBV4-3 and TRBJ2-3; D is possibly TRBD1 or TRBD2 (7 bases each). Deletions cut 5 bases from V and 11 bases from J, with 23 bases between. The CDR3 sequence is 15 residues long. CDR1 LGHNA and CDR2 YSLEER come from the germline V gene. DNA of the CDR3: TGCGCCAGCAGCAAACAGGGGAGCGGGGCTTTCGAGCAGTATTTT. Its protein product is CASSKQGSGAFEQYF.

This clonotype was detected ten times or more. The chain employs TRBV9 and TRBJ2-2; possibly TRBD1 or TRBD2 for D (6 bases each). The V gene's germline CDR1 is SGDLS and CDR2 YYNGEE. The CDR3 consists of 13 residues. V was trimmed by 0 bases and J by 15 bases, leaving 15 bases between them. CDR3 DNA sequence: TGTGCCAGCAGCGTAGGAGAGGGGGGAGCGGTGTTTTTT. Translation gives CASSVGEGGAVFF.

The table lists this clonotype with a few counts. V and J are TRBV6-2 or TRBV6-3 and TRBJ2-1; D is ambiguous. Between the trimmed V and J ends, which lost 5 bases and 5 bases, there was a span of 19 bases. Per the germline V gene, CDR1 is MNHEY and CDR2 is SVGEGT. The CDR3 sequence is 16 residues long. The CDR3 here is CASSQWENGIDNEQFF. CDR3 DNA sequence: TGTGCCAGCAGTCAATGGGAAAATGGAATTGACAATGAGCAGTTCTTC.

The chain recombines TRBV14 with TRBJ2-5; TRBD2 matches 14 bases. CDR3 size: 16 residues. Unmatched junction bases numbered 5, after V lost 0 bases and J lost 8 bases. Germline V gives CDR1 SGHDN, CDR2 FVKESK. The CDR3 sequence is CASSQEPGLAGVTQYF. The CDR3 DNA sequence: TGTGCCAGCAGCCAAGAACCGGGACTAGCGGGGGTCACCCAGTACTTC.

The V and J genes are TRBV20-1 and TRBJ2-1; possible D gene TRBD2, 5 bases. The V end lost 1 base, the J end lost 8 bases, and 15 bases lay between the germline ends. The CDR3 is 14 residues long. CDR1 and CDR2 (germline): DFQATT, SNEGSKA (reference sequence). CDR3 coding DNA: TGCAGTGCTAGAGTGGGCCGGGAACCGTATGAGCAGTTCTTC. Its translation: CSARVGREPYEQFF.

The chain carries TRBV27 and TRBJ2-3; the D is unclear. Trimming shortened V by 1 base and J by 0 bases, and 5 bases separated the two germline ends. This CDR3 spans 14 amino acids. Germline V gene lookup returns CDR1 MNHEY and CDR2 SMNVEV (reference sequence). In nucleotides, the CDR3 is TGTGCCAGCAGTTTATTCTTCAGCACAGATACGCAGTATTTT. This codes for CASSLFFSTDTQYF.